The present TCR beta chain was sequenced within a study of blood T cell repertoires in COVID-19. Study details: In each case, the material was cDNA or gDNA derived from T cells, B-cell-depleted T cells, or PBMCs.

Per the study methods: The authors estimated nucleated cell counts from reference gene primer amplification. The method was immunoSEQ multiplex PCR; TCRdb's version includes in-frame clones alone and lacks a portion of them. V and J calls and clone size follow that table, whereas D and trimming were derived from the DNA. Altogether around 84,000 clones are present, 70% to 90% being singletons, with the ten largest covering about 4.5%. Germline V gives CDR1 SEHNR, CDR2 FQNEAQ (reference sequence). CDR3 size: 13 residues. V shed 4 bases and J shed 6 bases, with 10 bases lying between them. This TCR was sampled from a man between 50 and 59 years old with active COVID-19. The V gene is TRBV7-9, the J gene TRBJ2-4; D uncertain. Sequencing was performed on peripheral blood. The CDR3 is CASSSARSNIQYF. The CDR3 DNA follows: TGTGCCAGCAGCTCTGCCAGATCAAACATTCAGTACTTC.